This T cell receptor beta chain comes out of a study of blood T cell repertoires in COVID-19. Per the original methods: Researchers report that nucleated cell counts were estimated from reference gene primer amplification. Some clones are missing from TCRdb's copy, which holds only in-frame ones; the method was immunoSEQ multiplex PCR. That table supplies the V and J calls and clone size; D and trimming were determined from the DNA. The sample carries 150,000 to 200,000 clones, 88% recorded once. Germline V gene lookup returns CDR1 SGHDT and CDR2 YYEEEE. The V end was cut by 1 base, the J end by 2 bases, with 10 bases between. This CDR3 has 14 amino acids.

V usage is TRBV5-6 and J usage is TRBJ2-7; tentative D call: TRBD1 (5 bases). The sample comprised peripheral blood. The clonotype originates from a man aged 40-55 years with active or convalescent COVID-19. Written as DNA, the CDR3 is TGTGCCAGCAGCTTGTTGGGGCCCACCTACGAGCAGTACTTC. This codes for CASSLLGPTYEQYF.